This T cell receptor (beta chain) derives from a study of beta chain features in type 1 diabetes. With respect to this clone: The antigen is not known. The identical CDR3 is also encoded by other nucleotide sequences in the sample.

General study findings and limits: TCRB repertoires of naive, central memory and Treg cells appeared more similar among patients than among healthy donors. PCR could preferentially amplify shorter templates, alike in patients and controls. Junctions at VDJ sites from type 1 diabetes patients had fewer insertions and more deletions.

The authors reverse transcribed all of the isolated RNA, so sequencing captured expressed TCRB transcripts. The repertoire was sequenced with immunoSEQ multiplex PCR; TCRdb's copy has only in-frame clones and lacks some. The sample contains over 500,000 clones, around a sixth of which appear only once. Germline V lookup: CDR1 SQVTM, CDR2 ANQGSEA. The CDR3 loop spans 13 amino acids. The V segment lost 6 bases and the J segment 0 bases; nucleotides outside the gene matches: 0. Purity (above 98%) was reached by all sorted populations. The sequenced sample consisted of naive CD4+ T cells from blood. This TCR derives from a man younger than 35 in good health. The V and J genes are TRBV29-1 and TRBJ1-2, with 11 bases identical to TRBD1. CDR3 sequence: CSVGQGANYGYTF. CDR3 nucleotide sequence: TGCAGCGTGGGACAGGGGGCTAACTATGGCTACACCTTC. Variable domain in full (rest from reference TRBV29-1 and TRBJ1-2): SAVISQKPSRDICQRGTSLTIQCQVDSQVTMMFWYRQQPGQSLTLIATANQGSEATYESGFVIDKFPISRPNLTFSTLTVSNMSPEDSSIYLCSVGQGANYGYTFGSGTRLTVV.